The 28 T cell receptor beta chains below come from one sample, sequenced in a study of spatial heterogeneity in lung cancer. Study-wide findings and caveats: Tumor mutation counts were tracked by expanded intratumoral alpha and beta TCR counts.

Their cognate antigens are unknown. Stated time point: sample taken at primary tumor resection. One entry per CDR3 protein, called by TCRdb with MiXCR from the 5' RACE reads. This table holds 2,000 or so distinct CDR3 sequences, 8% to 9.5% found once. The sequenced sample was lung tumor tissue, obtained at surgery. The receptors shown here come from a male donor with early-stage non-small cell lung cancer.

This clonotype was picked up many times. The V call is TRBV18, the J call TRBJ2-7, with 7 bases identical to TRBD1. The junction had 8 bases not matched to a gene; V was cut back by 2 bases and J by 7 bases. This CDR3 region has 14 residues. Germline-derived CDR1 and CDR2 are KGHSH and LQKENI. Here the CDR3 DNA reads TGTGCCAGCTCACCAATATCAGGGGGTGCGGAGCAGTACTTC. Amino acid sequence: CASSPISGGAEQYF.

Sample share makes this clonotype large (0.1 to 1%). V gene TRBV4-1 combines with J gene TRBJ2-5, with 7 nucleotides matching TRBD1. Germline lookup yields CDR1 MGHRA and CDR2 YSYEKL. V lost 4 bases to trimming and J lost 2 bases; unmatched junction nucleotides: 4. CDR3 length: 14 residues. The CDR3 region is CASSPGQLQETQYF. The DNA of the CDR3 is TGCGCCAGCAGCCCGGGACAGCTACAAGAGACCCAGTACTTC.

This clonotype is termed medium-sized. The chain uses TRBV3-1 and TRBJ1-5; no clear D gene. Per germline, CDR1 LGHDT and CDR2 YNNKEL (reference sequence). This CDR3 is built from 14 residues. V shed 2 bases and J shed 4 bases, with 9 bases lying between them. The CDR3: CASSQSVGNQPQHF. CDR3 nucleotides: TGTGCCAGCAGCCAAAGCGTGGGGAATCAGCCCCAGCATTTT.

This clonotype is medium-sized within its sample. This rearrangement joins TRBV19 to TRBJ1-5; D remains ambiguous. Germline values: CDR1 LNHDA, CDR2 SQIVND (reference sequence). CDR3 size: 17 residues. Trimming took off 3 bases at V and 4 bases at J, with 19 bases between the two ends. Here the CDR3 DNA reads TGTGCCAGTAGTATCTCTAATATTGGCGGTCGTAATCAGCCCCAGCATTTT. This encodes CASSISNIGGRNQPQHF.

This clonotype was seen many times. The genes are TRBV19 and TRBJ2-7; D is possibly TRBD1 or TRBD2 (5 bases each). The germline V gene encodes CDR1 LNHDA and CDR2 SQIVND (reference sequence). There are 13 residues in the CDR3. Deletions cut 4 bases from V and 3 bases from J, with 10 bases between. CDR3 residues: CASSRDRHYEQYF. CDR3 DNA sequence: TGTGCCAGTAGTAGGGACCGACACTACGAGCAGTACTTC.

Sample share makes this clonotype medium-sized (0.01 to 0.1%). The chain uses TRBV6-1 and TRBJ1-2; possibly TRBD1 for D (5 bases). Germline CDR1 is MNHNS and CDR2 is SASEGT. Trimming left V 7 bases short and J 1 base short, with 10 bases between. The CDR3 is 13 amino acids. The CDR3 coding sequence is TGTGCCAGCAAGGGGCTTCGTAACTATGGCTACACCTTC. This translates into CASKGLRNYGYTF.

This clonotype occurred a few times. V gene TRBV29-1 combines with J gene TRBJ2-2, with D tentatively TRBD1 (5 bases). From germline, CDR1 is SQVTM and CDR2 ANQGSEA. The V end lost 5 bases, the J end lost 4 bases, and 17 bases lay between the germline ends. The CDR3 spans 15 residues. The CDR3 protein is CSVSRQSGPTGELFF. The DNA for the CDR3 is TGCAGCGTTAGTCGACAGTCGGGCCCCACCGGGGAGCTGTTTTTT.

This clonotype rates as medium-sized. This chain joins TRBV6-5 and TRBJ2-7, with D perhaps TRBD1 (6 bases). Trimming pared 8 bases from V and 3 bases from J, leaving 8 bases between. From germline, CDR1 is MNHEY and CDR2 SVGAGI. The CDR3 loop spans 11 amino acids. The CDR3: CASGRGYEQYF. Here the CDR3 DNA reads TGTGCCAGCGGCAGGGGCTACGAGCAGTACTTC.

Judged by abundance, this clonotype is medium-sized. This chain joins TRBV5-4 and TRBJ2-3; D tentatively fits TRBD1 or TRBD2 (6 bases each). The CDR3 is 16 residues long. Trimming shortened V by 2 bases and J by 4 bases, and 17 bases separated the two germline ends. Germline lookup yields CDR1 SGHNT and CDR2 YYREEE (reference sequence). The CDR3 nucleotides are TGTGCCAGCAGCTTTGGGGGGCCCTTCACCTCAGATACGCAGTATTTT. This translates into CASSFGGPFTSDTQYF.

In its sample, this clonotype is medium-sized (0.01 to 0.1%). The genes are TRBV3-1 and TRBJ2-7; TRBD2 is a possible D gene (5 bases). Trimming removed 5 bases from V and 5 bases from J, with 10 bases in between. There are 12 residues in the CDR3. The germline V gene encodes CDR1 LGHDT and CDR2 YNNKEL (reference sequence). The DNA for the CDR3 is TGTGCCAGCAGCACCACTAGTAACGAGCAGTACTTC. This gives the protein CASSTTSNEQYF.

The rearrangement uses TRBV29-1 and TRBJ1-2, with a weak D call TRBD1 (5 bases). Germline CDR1 reads SQVTM; CDR2 reads ANQGSEA. V lost 3 bases, J lost 4 bases, and 18 bases lay in between. This CDR3 region has 15 residues. The CDR3 here is CSVDTWDDLAYGYTF. The CDR3 nucleotides read TGCAGCGTTGATACCTGGGACGACTTAGCCTATGGCTACACCTTC.

This clonotype is classed as medium-sized. This chain uses TRBV20-1 with TRBJ2-1, with 8 bases matching TRBD2. Germline CDR1 and CDR2: DFQATT and SNEGSKA (reference sequence). The CDR3 length is 17 residues. V lost 1 base and J lost 0; bases outside the gene matches: 8. The chain's CDR3 is CSARANQRGFSYNEQFF. In DNA form, the CDR3 reads TGCAGTGCTAGAGCCAACCAGCGGGGGTTCTCCTACAATGAGCAGTTCTTC.

The V and J genes are TRBV24-1 and TRBJ2-7; 8 bases fit TRBD2. Germline CDR1 is KGHDR and CDR2 is SFDVKD. Unmatched junction bases numbered 4, after V lost 7 bases and J lost 3 bases. CDR3 length: 13 residues. The CDR3 region is CATRASGGYEQYF. The CDR3 DNA follows: TGTGCCACCAGAGCCAGCGGGGGCTACGAGCAGTACTTC.

This clonotype is medium-sized by share. This rearrangement joins TRBV29-1 to TRBJ2-3, with a tentative D call TRBD2 (6 bases). The CDR3 is 12 amino acids. CDR1 is SQVTM, CDR2 ANQGSEA, per germline. Trimming took off 6 bases at V and 5 bases at J, with 12 bases between the two ends. CDR3 sequence: CSVSEGRDTQYF. The DNA of the CDR3 is TGCAGCGTATCGGAGGGTCGAGATACGCAGTATTTT.

By sample share, this clonotype is medium-sized (0.01 to 0.1%). The CDR3 DNA reads TGCGCCAGCAGCCATAGAGGGGGGGGCCAAGAGACCCAGTACTTC. It yields the protein CASSHRGGGQETQYF. The V and J genes are TRBV4-3 and TRBJ2-5; tentatively, D is TRBD2 (7 bases). Germline-derived CDR1 and CDR2 are LGHNA and YSLEER. The CDR3 is 15 residues long. Between the trimmed V and J ends, which lost 3 bases and 1 base, there was a span of 12 bases.

Relative to its sample, this clonotype is medium-sized (0.01 to 0.1%). V is TRBV20-1 and J is TRBJ1-1; 10 nucleotides match TRBD1. The junction had 12 bases not matched to a gene; V was cut back by 6 bases and J by 8 bases. Germline values: CDR1 DFQATT, CDR2 SNEGSKA (reference sequence). The CDR3 totals 14 residues. In DNA form, the CDR3 reads TGCAGTGCGAATCCCGGGACAGGGGAGGCGGAAGCTTTCTTT. Its translation: CSANPGTGEAEAFF.

Sample share makes this clonotype medium-sized. The chain combines TRBV5-1 with TRBJ2-7; 10 bases line up with TRBD1. V shed 4 bases, J shed 2 bases, and the junction held 15 bases outside the gene matches. The V gene's germline CDR1 is SGHRS and CDR2 YFSETQ. There are 18 residues in the CDR3. The DNA for the CDR3 is TGCGCCAGCAGCCTGGGGCCCGGGGACAGGGGTTTTCCCTACGAGCAGTACTTC. This sequence encodes CASSLGPGDRGFPYEQYF.

This clonotype was seen at least ten times. The chain is built from TRBV28 and TRBJ1-3; no firm D call. With 5 bases removed from V and 1 base from J, the gap between germline ends came to 18 bases. The CDR3 extends over 17 amino acids. Germline V gene data show CDR1 as MDHEN and CDR2 as SYDVKM. CDR3 DNA: TGTGCCAGCAGTCTTTCGACCAGGCTTGGGTCTGGAAACACCATATATTTT. Amino acid sequence: CASSLSTRLGSGNTIYF.

This clonotype is medium-sized in the sample. The rearrangement uses TRBV2 and TRBJ1-3, with D uncertain. CDR3 size: 12 residues. CDR1 is SNHLY, CDR2 FYNNEI, per germline. Trimming stripped 7 bases from V and 10 bases from J, with 14 bases between. The CDR3: CASKLYGLTIYF. CDR3 sequence (DNA): TGTGCCAGCAAACTCTACGGATTAACCATATATTTT.

The chain combines TRBV11-3 with TRBJ2-3, with 11 bases matching TRBD2. V was pared by 3 bases and J by 1 base, with 3 bases of the junction left unmatched. The CDR3 spans 16 residues. Germline V gives CDR1 SGHNT, CDR2 YENEEA. CDR3 nucleotides: TGTGCCAGCAGCTTGACTAGCGGGGTTGGCACAGATACGCAGTATTTT. It is translated as CASSLTSGVGTDTQYF.

By sample fraction, this clonotype is medium-sized. The chain is built from TRBV12-3 or TRBV12-4 and TRBJ1-5; maybe TRBD1 (5 bases). The V and J ends lost 3 bases and 3 bases respectively, with 18 bases between them. There are 17 residues in the CDR3. CDR3 DNA: TGTGCCAGCAGTTTGTGGTCCGGGGCAGTCGACAATCAGCCCCAGCATTTT. This encodes CASSLWSGAVDNQPQHF.

This clonotype was recorded at least ten times. This rearrangement joins TRBV2 to TRBJ2-7; the match to TRBD1 covers 9 bases. Trimming at V came to 7 bases and at J to 2 bases, leaving 6 bases not matched to a gene. Germline CDR1 reads SNHLY; CDR2 reads FYNNEI. This CDR3 is 14 amino acids long. The CDR3, as DNA: TGTGCCAGCATTGAGGGACAGGGCACCTACGAGCAGTACTTC. Encoded protein: CASIEGQGTYEQYF.

In its sample, this clonotype is large. The chain links TRBV9 to TRBJ1-6, with TRBD1 as a possible D gene (6 bases). The CDR3 runs 17 residues. The germline V gene has CDR1 SGDLS and CDR2 YYNGEE. The V gene lost 4 bases and the J gene lost 1 base, with 15 bases spanning the gap. CDR3 in amino acids: CASSPLGGSSYNSPLHF. In nucleotides, the CDR3 is TGTGCCAGCAGCCCCTTAGGGGGAAGTTCCTATAATTCACCCCTCCACTTT.

This clonotype is medium-sized (0.01 to 0.1%) within its sample. The genes are TRBV7-9 and TRBJ2-3; D unresolved. In germline, CDR1 is SEHNR, CDR2 FQNEAQ (reference sequence). V lost 5 bases, J lost 3 bases, and 12 bases lay in between. This CDR3 has 14 amino acids. CDR3 sequence reads: CASSPPTVTDTQYF. In DNA form, the CDR3 reads TGTGCCAGCAGCCCGCCGACCGTAACAGATACGCAGTATTTT.

The chain carries TRBV2 and TRBJ1-1; 9 bases match TRBD1. Germline trimming cut 7 bases from V and 8 bases from J; bases unmatched to any gene: 5. Germline CDR1 reads SNHLY; CDR2 reads FYNNEI. CDR3 size: 12 residues. CDR3 region: CASMGQGWEAFF. Written as DNA, the CDR3 is TGTGCCAGCATGGGACAGGGATGGGAAGCTTTCTTT.

Judged by abundance, this clonotype is large. This rearrangement joins TRBV2 to TRBJ2-3, with 9 nucleotides matching TRBD2. Germline V gives CDR1 SNHLY, CDR2 FYNNEI. J lost 2 bases, V lost 7 bases, and 7 bases had no gene match. The CDR3 loop spans 15 amino acids. The CDR3 sequence: CASILLAGNTDTQYF. CDR3 coding DNA: TGTGCCAGCATCCTCCTAGCGGGGAACACAGATACGCAGTATTTT. Full variable domain (outside the CDR3, taken from reference TRBV2 and TRBJ2-3): EPEVTQTPSHQVTQMGQEVILRCVPISNHLYFYWYRQILGQKVEFLVSFYNNEISEKSEIFDDQFSVERPDGSNFTLKIRSTKLEDSAMYFCASILLAGNTDTQYFGPGTRLTVL.

This clonotype is classed as medium-sized. V is TRBV5-1 and J is TRBJ2-5; 11 bases are shared with TRBD2. Unmatched junction bases numbered 5, after V lost 4 bases and J lost 3 bases. Germline V lookup: CDR1 SGHRS, CDR2 YFSETQ. The CDR3 sequence is 15 residues long. CDR3: CASSPGTSGEETQYF. The CDR3, as DNA: TGCGCCAGCAGCCCGGGGACTAGCGGCGAAGAGACCCAGTACTTC. The full variable domain, completed using reference TRBV5-1 and TRBJ2-5, is KAGVTQTPRYLIKTRGQQVTLSCSPISGHRSVSWYQQTPGQGLQFLFEYFSETQRNKGNFPGRFSGRQFSNSRSEMNVSTLELGDSALYLCASSPGTSGEETQYFGPGTRLLVL.

This clonotype ranks as medium-sized. This chain joins TRBV12-3 or TRBV12-4 and TRBJ1-2, with 7 bases aligning to TRBD1. The ends lost 6 bases at V and 0 bases at J; junction bases unmatched: 7. CDR3 length: 15 residues. CDR3 nucleotides: TGTGCCAGCAGCTTTGGGACAGCTTCTAACTATGGCTACACCTTC. Amino acid sequence: CASSFGTASNYGYTF.